This T cell receptor beta chain was sequenced during a study of shared clonotypes between healthy human individuals. CDR3 size: 14 residues. The germline V and J ends were trimmed by 2 bases and 7 bases, with 12 bases remaining between them. Germline lookup yields CDR1 PRHDT and CDR2 FYEKMQ (reference sequence). The sample holds one count of this clone. Its antigen is unknown. TCRdb keeps only in-frame clones here, not all; method: immunoSEQ multiplex PCR. This table has approximately 240,000 clones, under 80% appearing once. Study findings and constraints: Among the subsets, naive ones generally showed larger estimated richness than memory ones.

Input material: memory CD4+ T cells sorted from blood. The subset denotes: CD45RA-negative fraction. The chain uses TRBV13 and TRBJ2-1; possibly TRBD1 for D (6 bases). This receptor was identified in a man aged 25 to 40 in good health. This CDR3 reads CASSLYGRGNEQFF. In DNA form, the CDR3 reads TGTGCCAGCAGCTTATACGGAAGGGGGAATGAGCAGTTCTTC.